This T cell receptor (beta chain) is from a study of blood T cell repertoires in COVID-19. Libraries were prepared by immunoSEQ multiplex PCR; TCRdb keeps only in-frame clonotypes and omits some of them. The table has about 70,000 clones, 80% to 90% seen once. The CDR3 is 14 residues long. The V end was cut by 6 bases, the J end by 3 bases, with 11 bases between. Looked up from germline, CDR1 is ENHRY and CDR2 is SYGVKD. This clonotype was obtained from a human donor in a cohort sampled during active COVID-19. V gene TRBV10-3 combines with J gene TRBJ2-2; TRBD1 might be the D (5 bases). The sample was peripheral blood. The CDR3 spells CAIRVTDDTGELFF. In DNA, the CDR3 is TGTGCCATCAGAGTGACAGATGACACCGGGGAGCTGTTTTTT.